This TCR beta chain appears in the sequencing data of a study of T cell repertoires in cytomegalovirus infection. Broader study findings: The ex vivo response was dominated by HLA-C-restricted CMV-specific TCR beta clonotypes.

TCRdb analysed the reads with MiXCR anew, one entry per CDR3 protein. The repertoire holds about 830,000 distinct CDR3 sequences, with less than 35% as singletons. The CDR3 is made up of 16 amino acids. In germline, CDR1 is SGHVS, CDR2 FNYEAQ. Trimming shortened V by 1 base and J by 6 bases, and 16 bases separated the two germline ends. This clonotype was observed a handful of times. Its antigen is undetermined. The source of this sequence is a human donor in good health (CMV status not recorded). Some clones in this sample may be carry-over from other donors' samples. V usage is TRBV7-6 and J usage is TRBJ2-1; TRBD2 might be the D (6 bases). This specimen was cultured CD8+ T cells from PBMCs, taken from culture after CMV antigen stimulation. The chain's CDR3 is CASSLEEGGFINEQFF. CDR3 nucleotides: TGTGCCAGCAGCTTAGAGGAGGGAGGTTTTATCAATGAGCAGTTCTTC. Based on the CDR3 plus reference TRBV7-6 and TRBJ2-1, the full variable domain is GAGVSQSPRYKVTKRGQDVALRCDPISGHVSLYWYRQALGQGPEFLTYFNYEAQQDKSGLPNDRFSAERPEGSISTLTIQRTEQRDSAMYRCASSLEEGGFINEQFFGPGTRLTVL.